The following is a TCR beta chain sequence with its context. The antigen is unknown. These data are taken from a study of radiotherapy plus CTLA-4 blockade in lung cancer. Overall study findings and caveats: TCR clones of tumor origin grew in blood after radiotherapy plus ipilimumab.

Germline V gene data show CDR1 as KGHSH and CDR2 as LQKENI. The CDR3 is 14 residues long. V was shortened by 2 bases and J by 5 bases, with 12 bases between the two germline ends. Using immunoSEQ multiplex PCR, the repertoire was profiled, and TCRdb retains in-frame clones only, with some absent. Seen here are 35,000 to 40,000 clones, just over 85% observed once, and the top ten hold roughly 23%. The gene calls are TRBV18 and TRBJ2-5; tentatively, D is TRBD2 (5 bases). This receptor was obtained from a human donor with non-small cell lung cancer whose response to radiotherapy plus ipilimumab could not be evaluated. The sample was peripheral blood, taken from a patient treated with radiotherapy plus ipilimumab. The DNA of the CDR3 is TGTGCCAGCTCACCAAACGGAGGCGGGGAGACCCAGTACTTC. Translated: CASSPNGGGETQYF.